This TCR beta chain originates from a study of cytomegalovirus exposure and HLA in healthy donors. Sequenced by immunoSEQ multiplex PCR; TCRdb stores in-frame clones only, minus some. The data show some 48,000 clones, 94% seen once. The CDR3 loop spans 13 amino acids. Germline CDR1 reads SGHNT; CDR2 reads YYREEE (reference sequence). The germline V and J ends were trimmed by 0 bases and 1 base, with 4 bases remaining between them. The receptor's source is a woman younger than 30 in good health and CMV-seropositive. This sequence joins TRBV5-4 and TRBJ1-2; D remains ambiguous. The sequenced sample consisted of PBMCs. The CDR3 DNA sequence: TGTGCCAGCAGCTTGGGGCTTAACTATGGCTACACCTTC. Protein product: CASSLGLNYGYTF. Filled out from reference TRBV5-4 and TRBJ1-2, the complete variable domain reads ETGVTQSPTHLIKTRGQQVTLRCSSQSGHNTVSWYQQALGQGPQFIFQYYREEENGRGNFPPRFSGLQFPNYSSELNVNALELDDSALYLCASSLGLNYGYTFGSGTRLTVV.